This T cell receptor (beta chain) was identified during a study of cytomegalovirus exposure and HLA in healthy donors. Primers included in the PCR were 60 Vbeta and 13 Jbeta primers. Authors' processing steps: Later analysis identified approximately 80 million unique TCR beta chains, 9 million to 12 million shared. The assay was immunoSEQ multiplex PCR, and TCRdb's table has in-frame clones only and misses some. That table furnishes V, J and clone size, whereas the DNA furnished D and trimming. The table has approximately 170,000 clones, around 68% seen once. This CDR3 has 13 residues. Germline CDR1 and CDR2: SGHTA and FQGNSA. Trimming removed 1 base from V and 11 bases from J, with 14 bases in between.

The specimen was PBMCs. The receptor's source is a man aged 50-60 years in good health and CMV-seronegative. V gene TRBV7-2 combines with J gene TRBJ1-1; no firm D call. The CDR3 DNA follows: TGTGCCAGCAGCTTAGGGGGAGGGCGCGAGGCTTTCTTT. Translation gives CASSLGGGREAFF.